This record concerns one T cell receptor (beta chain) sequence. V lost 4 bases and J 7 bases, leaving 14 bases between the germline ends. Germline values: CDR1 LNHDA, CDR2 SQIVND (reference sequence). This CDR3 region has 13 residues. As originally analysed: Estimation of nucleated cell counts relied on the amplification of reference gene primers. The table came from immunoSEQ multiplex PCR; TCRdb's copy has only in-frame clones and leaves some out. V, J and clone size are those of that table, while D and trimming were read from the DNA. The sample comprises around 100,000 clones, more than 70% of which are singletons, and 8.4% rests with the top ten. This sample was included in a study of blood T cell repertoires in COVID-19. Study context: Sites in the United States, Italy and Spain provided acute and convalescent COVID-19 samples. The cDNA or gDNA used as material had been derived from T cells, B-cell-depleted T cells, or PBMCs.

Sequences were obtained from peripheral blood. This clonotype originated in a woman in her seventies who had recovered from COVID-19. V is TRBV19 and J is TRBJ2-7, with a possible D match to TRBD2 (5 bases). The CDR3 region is CASSRNSRTEQYF. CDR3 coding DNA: TGTGCCAGTAGTAGGAACAGCAGGACTGAGCAGTACTTC.